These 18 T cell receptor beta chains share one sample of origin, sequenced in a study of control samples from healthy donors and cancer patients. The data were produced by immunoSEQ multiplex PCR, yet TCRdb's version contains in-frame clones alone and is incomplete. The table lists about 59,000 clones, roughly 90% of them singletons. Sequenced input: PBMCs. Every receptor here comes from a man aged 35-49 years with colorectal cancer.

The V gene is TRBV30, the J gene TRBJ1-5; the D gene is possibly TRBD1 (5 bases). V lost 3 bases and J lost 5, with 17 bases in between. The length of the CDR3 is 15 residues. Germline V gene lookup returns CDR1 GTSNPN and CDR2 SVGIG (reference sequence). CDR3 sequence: CAWRDRGRHDQPQHF. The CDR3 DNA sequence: TGTGCCTGGAGAGACCGGGGCAGGCACGATCAGCCCCAGCATTTT. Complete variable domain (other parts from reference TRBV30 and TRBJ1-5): SQTIHQWPATLVQPVGSPLSLECTVEGTSNPNLYWYRQAAGRGLQLLFYSVGIGQISSEVPQNLSASRPQDRQFILSSKKLLLSDSGFYLCAWRDRGRHDQPQHFGDGTRLSIL.

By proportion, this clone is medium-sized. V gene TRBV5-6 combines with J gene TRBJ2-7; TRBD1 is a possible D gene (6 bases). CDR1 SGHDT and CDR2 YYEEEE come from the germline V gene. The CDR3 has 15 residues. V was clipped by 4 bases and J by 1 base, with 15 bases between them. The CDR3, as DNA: TGTGCCAGCAGCCACCTTAATCAGGGGTCCTACGAGCAGTACTTC. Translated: CASSHLNQGSYEQYF.

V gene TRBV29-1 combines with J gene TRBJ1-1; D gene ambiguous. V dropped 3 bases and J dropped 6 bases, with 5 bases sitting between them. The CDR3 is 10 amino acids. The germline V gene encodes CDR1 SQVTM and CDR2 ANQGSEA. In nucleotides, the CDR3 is TGCAGCGTTGATAGGCCTGAAGCTTTCTTT. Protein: CSVDRPEAFF.

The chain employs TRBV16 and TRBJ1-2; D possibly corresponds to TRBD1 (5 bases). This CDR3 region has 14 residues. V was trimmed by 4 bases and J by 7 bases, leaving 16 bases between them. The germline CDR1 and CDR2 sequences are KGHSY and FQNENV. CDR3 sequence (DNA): TGTGCCAGCAGCCCTGGGGGGGAAAACCTTGGCTACACCTTC. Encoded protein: CASSPGGENLGYTF.

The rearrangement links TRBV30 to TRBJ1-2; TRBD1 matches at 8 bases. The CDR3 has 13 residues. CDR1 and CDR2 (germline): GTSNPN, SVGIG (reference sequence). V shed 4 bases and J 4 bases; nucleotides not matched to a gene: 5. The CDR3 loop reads CAWTGGAGYGYTF. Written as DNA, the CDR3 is TGTGCCTGGACAGGGGGCGCTGGCTATGGCTACACCTTC.

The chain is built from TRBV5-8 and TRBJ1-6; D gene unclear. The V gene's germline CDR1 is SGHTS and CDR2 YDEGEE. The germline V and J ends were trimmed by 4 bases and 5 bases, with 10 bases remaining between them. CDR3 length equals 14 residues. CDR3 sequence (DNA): TGTGCCAGCAGCACTCAGGAGAATAATTCACCCCTCCACTTT. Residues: CASSTQENNSPLHF.

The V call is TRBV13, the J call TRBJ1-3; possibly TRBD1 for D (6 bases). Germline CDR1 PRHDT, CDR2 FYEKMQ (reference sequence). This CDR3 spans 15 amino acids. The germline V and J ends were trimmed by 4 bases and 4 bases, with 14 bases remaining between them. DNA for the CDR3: TGTGCCAGCAGCTACAGGACAGCTTCGGGAAACACCATATATTTT. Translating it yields CASSYRTASGNTIYF. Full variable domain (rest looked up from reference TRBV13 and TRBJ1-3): AAGVIQSPRHLIKEKRETATLKCYPIPRHDTVYWYQQGPGQDPQFLISFYEKMQSDKGSIPDRFSAQQFSDYHSELNMSSLELGDSALYFCASSYRTASGNTIYFGEGSWLTVV.

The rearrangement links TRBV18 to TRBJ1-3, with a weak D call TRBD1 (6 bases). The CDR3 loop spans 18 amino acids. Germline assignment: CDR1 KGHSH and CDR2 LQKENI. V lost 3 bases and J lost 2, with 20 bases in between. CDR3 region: CASSPNFFDRPTGNTIYF. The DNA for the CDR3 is TGTGCCAGCTCACCCAACTTTTTTGACAGGCCCACTGGAAACACCATATATTTT.

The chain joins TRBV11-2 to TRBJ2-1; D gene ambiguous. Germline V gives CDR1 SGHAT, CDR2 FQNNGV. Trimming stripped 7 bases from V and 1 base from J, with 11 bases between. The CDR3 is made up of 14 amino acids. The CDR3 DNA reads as TGTGCCAGCACCCGAACCATTTCCTACAATGAGCAGTTCTTC. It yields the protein CASTRTISYNEQFF.

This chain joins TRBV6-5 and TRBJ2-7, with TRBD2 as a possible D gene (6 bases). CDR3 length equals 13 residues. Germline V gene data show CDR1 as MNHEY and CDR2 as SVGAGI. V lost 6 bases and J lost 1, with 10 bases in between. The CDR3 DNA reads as TGTGCCAGCAGCCGGGAGTCTTCCTACGAGCAGTACTTC. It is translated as CASSRESSYEQYF.

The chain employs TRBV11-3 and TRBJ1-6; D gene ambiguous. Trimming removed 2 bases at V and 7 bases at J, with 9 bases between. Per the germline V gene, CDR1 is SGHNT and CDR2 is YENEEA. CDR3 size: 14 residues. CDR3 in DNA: TGTGCCAGCAGCTTATTGCAGAAAAATTCACCCCTCCACTTT. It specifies CASSLLQKNSPLHF.

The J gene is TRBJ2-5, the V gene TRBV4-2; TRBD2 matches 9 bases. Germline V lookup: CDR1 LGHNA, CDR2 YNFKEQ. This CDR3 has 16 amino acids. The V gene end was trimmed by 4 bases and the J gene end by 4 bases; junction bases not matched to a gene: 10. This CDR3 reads CASSLSWASGVETQYF. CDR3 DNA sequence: TGTGCCAGCAGCCTCTCCTGGGCTAGCGGGGTAGAGACCCAGTACTTC.

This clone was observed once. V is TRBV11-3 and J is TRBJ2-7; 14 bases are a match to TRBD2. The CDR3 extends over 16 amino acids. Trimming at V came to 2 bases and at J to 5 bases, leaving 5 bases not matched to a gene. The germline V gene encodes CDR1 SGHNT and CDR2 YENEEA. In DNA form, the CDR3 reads TGTGCCAGCAGCTTATACGGGACTAGCGGGGGAAACGAGCAGTACTTC. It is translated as CASSLYGTSGGNEQYF.

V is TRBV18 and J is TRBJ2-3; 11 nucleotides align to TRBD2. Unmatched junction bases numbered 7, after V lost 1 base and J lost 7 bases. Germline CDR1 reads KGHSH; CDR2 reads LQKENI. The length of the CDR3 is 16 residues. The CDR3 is CASSPRTSGGINTQYF. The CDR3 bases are TGTGCCAGCTCACCACGAACTAGCGGGGGTATTAATACGCAGTATTTT.

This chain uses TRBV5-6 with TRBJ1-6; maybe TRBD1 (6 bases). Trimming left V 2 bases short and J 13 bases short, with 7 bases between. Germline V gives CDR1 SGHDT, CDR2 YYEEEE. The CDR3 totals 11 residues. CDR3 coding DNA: TGTGCCAGCAGCTTTACAGGGCCCCTCCACTTT. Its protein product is CASSFTGPLHF.

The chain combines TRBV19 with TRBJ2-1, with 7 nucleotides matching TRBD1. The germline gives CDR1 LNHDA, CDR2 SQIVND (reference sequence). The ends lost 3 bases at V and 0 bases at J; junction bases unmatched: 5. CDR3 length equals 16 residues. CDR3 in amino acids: CASSMDPGGSYNEQFF. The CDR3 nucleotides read TGTGCCAGTAGTATGGACCCAGGGGGCTCCTACAATGAGCAGTTCTTC. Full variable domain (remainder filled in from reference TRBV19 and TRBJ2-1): DGGITQSPKYLFRKEGQNVTLSCEQNLNHDAMYWYRQDPGQGLRLIYYSQIVNDFQKGDIAEGYSVSREKKESFPLTVTSAQKNPTAFYLCASSMDPGGSYNEQFFGPGTRLTVL.

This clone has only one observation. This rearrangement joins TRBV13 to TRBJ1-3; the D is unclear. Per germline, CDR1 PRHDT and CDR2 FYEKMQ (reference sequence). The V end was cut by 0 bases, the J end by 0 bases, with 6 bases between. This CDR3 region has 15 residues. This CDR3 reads CASSLGDFSGNTIYF. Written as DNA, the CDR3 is TGTGCCAGCAGCTTAGGGGACTTCTCTGGAAACACCATATATTTT.

The CDR3 region is CSVERQGASDYGYTF. The CDR3 DNA is TGCAGCGTTGAGAGACAGGGGGCGTCTGACTATGGCTACACCTTC. J is TRBJ1-2 and V is TRBV29-1; 10 nucleotides align to TRBD1. Germline V gene lookup returns CDR1 SQVTM and CDR2 ANQGSEA. The CDR3 extends over 15 amino acids. V lost 3 bases, J lost 3 bases, and 7 bases stayed unmatched.